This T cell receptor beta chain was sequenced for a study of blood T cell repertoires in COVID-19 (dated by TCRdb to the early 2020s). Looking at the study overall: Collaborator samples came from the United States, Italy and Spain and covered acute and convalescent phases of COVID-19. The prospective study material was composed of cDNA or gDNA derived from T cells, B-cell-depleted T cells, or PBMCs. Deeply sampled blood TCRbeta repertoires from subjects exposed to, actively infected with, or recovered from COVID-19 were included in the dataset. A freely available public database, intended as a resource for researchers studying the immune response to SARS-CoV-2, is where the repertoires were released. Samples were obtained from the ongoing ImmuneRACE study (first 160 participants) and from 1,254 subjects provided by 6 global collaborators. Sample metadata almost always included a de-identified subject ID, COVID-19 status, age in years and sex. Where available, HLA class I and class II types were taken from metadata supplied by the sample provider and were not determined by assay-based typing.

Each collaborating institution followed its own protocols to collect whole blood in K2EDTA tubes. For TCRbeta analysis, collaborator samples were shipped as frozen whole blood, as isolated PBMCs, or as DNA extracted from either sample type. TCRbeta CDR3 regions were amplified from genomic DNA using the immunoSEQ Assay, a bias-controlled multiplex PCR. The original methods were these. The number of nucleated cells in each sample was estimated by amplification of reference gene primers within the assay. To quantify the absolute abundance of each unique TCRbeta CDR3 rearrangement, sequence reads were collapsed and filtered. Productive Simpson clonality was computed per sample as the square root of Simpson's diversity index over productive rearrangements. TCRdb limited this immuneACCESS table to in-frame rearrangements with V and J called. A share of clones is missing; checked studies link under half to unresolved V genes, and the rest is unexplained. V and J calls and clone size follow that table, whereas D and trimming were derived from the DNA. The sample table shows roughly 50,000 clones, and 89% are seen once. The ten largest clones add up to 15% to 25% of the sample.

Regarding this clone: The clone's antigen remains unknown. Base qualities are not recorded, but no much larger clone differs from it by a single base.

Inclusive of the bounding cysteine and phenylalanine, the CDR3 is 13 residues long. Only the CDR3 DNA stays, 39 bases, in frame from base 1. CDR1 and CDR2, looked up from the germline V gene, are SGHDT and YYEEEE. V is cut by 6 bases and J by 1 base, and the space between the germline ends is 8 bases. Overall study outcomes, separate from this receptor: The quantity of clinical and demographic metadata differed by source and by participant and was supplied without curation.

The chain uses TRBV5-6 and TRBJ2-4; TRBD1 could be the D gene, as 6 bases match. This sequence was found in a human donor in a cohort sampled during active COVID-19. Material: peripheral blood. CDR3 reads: CASIDRAKNIQYF. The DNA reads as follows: TGTGCCAGCATCGACAGGGCCAAAAACATTCAGTACTTC.